This T cell receptor beta chain was recorded in a study of T-cell memory formation after mild COVID-19. Trimming stripped 0 bases from V and 4 bases from J, with 11 bases between. Germline CDR1 and CDR2: SGHDT and YYEEEE. This CDR3 is 15 amino acids long. Findings and limits, study-wide: Whereas later expanders leaned CD4+, clones contracting day 15 to 85 showed a balanced CD4/CD8 makeup.

It was 5'RACE with constant-segment primers that produced the TCR alpha and TCR beta cDNA libraries, which carried sample barcodes and UMIs. TCRdb called the 5' RACE reads again in MiXCR, with one record for every CDR3 protein. The table lists about 170,000 distinct CDR3 sequences, 10% to 15% of them singletons. This clonotype has more than one count but fewer than ten. Antigen unknown. The source of this sequence is a man aged 18 to 29 who had mild COVID-19 (a few samples of this study predate the infection). Cell type and time point are not known. The sample taken for sequencing was PBMCs or a T cell subset sorted from them (not recorded which). This sequence joins TRBV5-6 and TRBJ1-5; no definite D call. The CDR3 sequence: CASSLEGKGNQPQHF. CDR3 nucleotides: TGTGCCAGCAGCTTGGAAGGGAAAGGAAATCAGCCCCAGCATTTT.